The 18 T cell receptor beta chains below come from one sample, sequenced in a study of shared T cell receptors in the human thymus. TCRdb keeps only in-frame clones here, not all; method: immunoSEQ multiplex PCR. The sample records 700,000 or so clones, 70% to 90% being singletons. The same data also went into a second study, on human thymus T cells.

The material sequenced was thymocytes. The receptor source for this set is a girl less than two years old with a congenital heart defect.

J is TRBJ1-6 and V is TRBV9; D unresolved. The CDR3 consists of 15 residues. Germline CDR1 reads SGDLS; CDR2 reads YYNGEE. V gave up 0 bases and J gave up 7 bases, with 11 bases separating them. The CDR3 nucleotides read TGTGCCAGCAGCGTAGAGGTACAGTACAATTCACCCCTCCACTTT. Amino acids: CASSVEVQYNSPLHF.

The chain combines TRBV5-4 with TRBJ2-7; D gene ambiguous. The CDR3 loop spans 13 amino acids. Trimming took off 3 bases at V and 4 bases at J, with 11 bases between the two ends. CDR1 and CDR2 from the germline V gene are SGHNT and YYREEE (reference sequence). The CDR3 sequence: CASSSPGSYEQYF. The CDR3 DNA reads TGTGCCAGCAGCTCTCCTGGCTCGTACGAGCAGTACTTC.

This clone showed up just once. The rearrangement joins TRBV28 to TRBJ1-5, with D possibly matching TRBD1 (6 bases). In germline, CDR1 is MDHEN, CDR2 SYDVKM. The CDR3 is 15 amino acids. V shed 5 bases and J shed 3 bases, with 14 bases lying between them. The CDR3 protein is CASSPRTVSNQPQHF. Here the CDR3 DNA reads TGTGCCAGCAGTCCCCGGACAGTGTCCAATCAGCCCCAGCATTTT.

The chain employs TRBV6-1 and TRBJ2-7; a possible D gene is TRBD1 (6 bases). Germline V CDR1 and CDR2: MNHNS, SASEGT. The CDR3 is 13 amino acids. V was pared by 5 bases and J by 5 bases, with 13 bases between. CDR3 amino acids: CASSPDRFDEQYF. In DNA form, the CDR3 reads TGTGCCAGCAGTCCTGACAGGTTCGACGAGCAGTACTTC.

The chain links TRBV19 to TRBJ2-2; D is possibly TRBD1 (5 bases). The CDR3 is 15 amino acids. Looked up from germline, CDR1 is LNHDA and CDR2 is SQIVND (reference sequence). V lost 2 bases, J lost 2 bases, and 9 bases lay in between. CDR3 sequence reads: CASSIFQGNTGELFF. The CDR3 DNA follows: TGTGCCAGTAGTATATTTCAGGGCAACACCGGGGAGCTGTTTTTT.

The rearrangement uses TRBV5-1 and TRBJ2-6; tentative D call: TRBD1 (6 bases). This CDR3 has 15 amino acids. Trimming took 7 bases from V and 2 from J, leaving 13 bases between them. Germline CDR1 reads SGHRS; CDR2 reads YFSETQ. The CDR3 is CASAYRDPGANVLTF. CDR3 coding DNA: TGCGCCAGCGCCTACAGGGACCCTGGGGCCAACGTCCTGACTTTC.

The V gene is TRBV9, the J gene TRBJ2-6; D is unresolved. Looked up from germline, CDR1 is SGDLS and CDR2 is YYNGEE. The CDR3 runs 13 residues. V gave up 4 bases and J gave up 5 bases, with 7 bases separating them. In nucleotides, the CDR3 is TGTGCCAGCAGCTCCCTCCGGGCCAACGTCCTGACTTTC. Protein product: CASSSLRANVLTF.

This chain uses TRBV9 with TRBJ2-7, with 9 bases lining up with TRBD1. J lost 4 bases, V lost 4 bases, and 9 bases had no gene match. The CDR3 consists of 15 residues. CDR1 and CDR2 from the germline V gene are SGDLS and YYNGEE. The chain's CDR3 is CASSLGDRALYEQYF. CDR3 in DNA: TGTGCCAGCAGCCTTGGGGACAGGGCTTTATACGAGCAGTACTTC.

This sequence joins TRBV7-2 and TRBJ2-7; D uncertain. V shed 6 bases and J shed 3 bases, with 21 bases lying between them. Per germline, CDR1 SGHTA and CDR2 FQGNSA. This CDR3 has 16 amino acids. The CDR3 protein is CASSLPGREGNYEQYF. The CDR3 region has the DNA TGTGCCAGCAGTCTACCAGGTCGCGAAGGAAACTACGAGCAGTACTTC.

The chain has TRBV5-4 and TRBJ1-1; no reliable D call. Looked up from germline, CDR1 is SGHNT and CDR2 is YYREEE (reference sequence). Trimming pared 4 bases from V and 6 bases from J, leaving 13 bases between. This CDR3 contains 13 residues. Here the CDR3 DNA reads TGTGCCAGCAGCCCTCCATCGGGTCCTGAAGCTTTCTTT. It encodes CASSPPSGPEAFF.

The rearrangement links TRBV5-5 to TRBJ2-5; 14 nucleotides agree with TRBD2. Germline V CDR1 and CDR2: SGHKS, YYEKEE (reference sequence). The CDR3 spans 17 residues. J lost 5 bases, V lost 2 bases, and 8 bases had no gene match. The CDR3: CASSFGLAGGLAETQYF. CDR3 sequence (DNA): TGTGCCAGCAGCTTCGGACTAGCGGGGGGCCTCGCGGAGACCCAGTACTTC.

The V and J genes are TRBV6-6 and TRBJ2-4; weak D call: TRBD1 (6 bases). CDR1 and CDR2 (germline): MNHNY, SVGAGI (reference sequence). The CDR3 has 11 residues. With 11 bases removed from V and 6 bases from J, the gap between germline ends came to 11 bases. DNA of the CDR3: TGTGCCGCTGCGGACAGAAACATTCAGTACTTC. Translating it yields CAAADRNIQYF.

The chain employs TRBV5-1 and TRBJ1-1; D is perhaps TRBD1 (6 bases). The CDR3 loop spans 14 amino acids. V was clipped by 3 bases and J by 3 bases, with 12 bases between them. Germline-derived CDR1 and CDR2 are SGHRS and YFSETQ. CDR3 sequence reads: CASSSVQGYTEAFF. The CDR3 DNA is TGCGCCAGCAGCTCCGTACAGGGCTACACTGAAGCTTTCTTT.

The chain recombines TRBV7-8 with TRBJ2-2, with D tentatively TRBD2 (5 bases). This CDR3 contains 14 residues. The germline V gene has CDR1 SGHVS and CDR2 FQNEAQ. Trimming left V 6 bases short and J 5 bases short, with 13 bases between. CDR3 coding DNA: TGTGCCAGCAGTACGGGGTTGAGGACCGGGGAGCTGTTTTTT. Translation gives CASSTGLRTGELFF.

V usage is TRBV6-5 and J usage is TRBJ2-5, with D maybe TRBD1 (5 bases). The CDR3 runs to 13 residues. CDR1 and CDR2 (germline): MNHEY, SVGAGI. V was clipped by 8 bases and J by 2 bases, with 12 bases between them. The CDR3 spells CASQTEPQETQYF. Here the CDR3 DNA reads TGTGCCAGCCAGACAGAGCCTCAAGAGACCCAGTACTTC.

V usage is TRBV30 and J usage is TRBJ2-7; 7 bases are a match to TRBD1. The CDR3 is 15 amino acids. V gave up 1 base and J gave up 2 bases; unmatched junction bases: 8. From germline, CDR1 is GTSNPN and CDR2 SVGIG (reference sequence). As DNA, the CDR3 is TGTGCCTGGAGTGGAGACAGGGATAAAACCTACGAGCAGTACTTC. It translates to CAWSGDRDKTYEQYF.

J is TRBJ1-4 and V is TRBV21-1; the D call of TRBD1 is as the table states it, not checked on the DNA. TRBV21-1 is given as a pseudogene. The CDR3 extends over 15 amino acids. The CDR3 bases are TGTGCCAGCAGCAAGGTAAACAGAAATAATGAAAAACTGTTTTTT. Translated: CASSKVNRNNEKLFF.

This chain links TRBV29-1 with TRBJ1-1, with D maybe TRBD1 (6 bases). Trimming stripped 0 bases from V and 5 bases from J, with 16 bases between. The CDR3 runs 15 residues. The germline V gene has CDR1 SQVTM and CDR2 ANQGSEA. CDR3 nucleotides: TGCAGCGTTGAAGATGTAAAGGGGGTAGGTACTGAAGCTTTCTTT. This encodes CSVEDVKGVGTEAFF.